The T cell receptor (beta chain) described here comes from a study of ipilimumab plus nivolumab after autologous stem cell transplantation. About the research overall: Median doses per patient: a few ipilimumab, fewer than ten nivolumab.

Patients got ipilimumab 1 mg/kg beginning 14 to 28 days post-transplant. Patients got 3 mg/kg IV nivolumab weeks 1, 4, 7, 10, then biweekly through week 26. The CDR3 extends over 17 amino acids. Looked up from germline, CDR1 is SGDLS and CDR2 is YYNGEE. Trimming at V came to 0 bases and at J to 1 base, leaving 9 bases not matched to a gene. Some clones are missing from TCRdb's copy, which holds only in-frame ones; the method was immunoSEQ multiplex PCR. Of about 15,000 clones listed, approximately 72% were seen once; the top ten hold 8% to 13%. The chain links TRBV9 to TRBJ2-7; 8 bases line up with TRBD1. Source: PBMCs, taken in a trial of ipilimumab plus nivolumab as post-transplant consolidation. The sequence was obtained from a male donor with primary mediastinal lymphoma. In DNA form, the CDR3 reads TGTGCCAGCAGCGTAGGAGGGGTGGGGACAGGTTCCTACGAGCAGTACTTC. It is translated as CASSVGGVGTGSYEQYF.